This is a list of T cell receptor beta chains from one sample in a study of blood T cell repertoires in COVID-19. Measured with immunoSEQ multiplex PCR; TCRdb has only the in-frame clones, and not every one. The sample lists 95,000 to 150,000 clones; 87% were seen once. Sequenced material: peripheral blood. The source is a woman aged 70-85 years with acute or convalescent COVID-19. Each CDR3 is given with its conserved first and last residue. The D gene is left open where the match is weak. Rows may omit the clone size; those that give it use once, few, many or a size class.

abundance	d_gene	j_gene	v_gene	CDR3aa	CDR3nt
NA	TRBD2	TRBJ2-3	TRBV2	CASCLAGGTDTQYF	TGTGCCAGCTGCCTAGCGGGGGGCACAGATACGCAGTATTTT
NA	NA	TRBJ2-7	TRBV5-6	CASSLALLQGTSYEQYF	TGTGCCAGCAGCTTGGCCCTACTACAGGGAACATCCTACGAGCAGTACTTC
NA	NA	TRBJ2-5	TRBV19	CASSVQGAETQYF	TGTGCCAGTAGTGTCCAGGGCGCGGAGACCCAGTACTTC
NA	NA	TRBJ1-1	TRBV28	CASSLWGAPTEAFF	TGTGCCAGCAGTTTATGGGGGGCGCCCACTGAAGCTTTCTTT
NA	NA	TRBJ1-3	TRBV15	CATSPRIAGSGNTIYF	TGTGCCACCAGCCCCCGGATAGCGGGTTCTGGAAACACCATATATTTT
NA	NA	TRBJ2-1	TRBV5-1	CASSLGPSGEQFF	TGCGCCAGCAGCTTGGGTCCCAGCGGAGAGCAGTTCTTC
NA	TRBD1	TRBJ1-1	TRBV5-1	CASSTGTENTEAFF	TGCGCCAGCAGCACCGGGACAGAGAACACTGAAGCTTTCTTT
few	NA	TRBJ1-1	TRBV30	CAWSVPPGATEAFF	TGTGCCTGGAGTGTACCTCCAGGGGCCACTGAAGCTTTCTTT
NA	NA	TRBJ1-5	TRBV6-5	CASSDSSNQPQHF	TGTGCCAGCAGCGACAGCTCCAATCAGCCCCAGCATTTT
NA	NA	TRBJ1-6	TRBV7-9	CASSLSGRRSPLHF	TGTGCCAGCAGCTTGTCAGGGAGGAGGTCACCCCTCCACTTT
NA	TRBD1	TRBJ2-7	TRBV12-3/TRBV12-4	CASSLGQNYEQYF	TGTGCCAGCAGCCTGGGACAGAACTACGAGCAGTACTTC
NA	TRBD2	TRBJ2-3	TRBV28	CASSLSAGGLNTQYF	TGTGCCAGCAGTTTATCAGCGGGGGGGCTTAATACGCAGTATTTT
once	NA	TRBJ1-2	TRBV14	CASSQVGLYGYTF	TGTGCCAGCAGCCAAGTGGGACTCTATGGCTACACCTTC
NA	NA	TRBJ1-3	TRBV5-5	CASSRWDLTGSGPSGNTIYF	TGTGCCAGCAGCCGTTGGGACCTAACAGGGAGCGGACCCTCTGGAAACACCATATATTTT
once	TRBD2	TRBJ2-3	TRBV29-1	CSSQLAGVSTDTQYF	TGCAGCTCACAACTAGCGGGCGTTAGCACAGATACGCAGTATTTT
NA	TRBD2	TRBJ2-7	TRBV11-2	CASSFSGGASYEQYF	TGTGCCAGCAGCTTTAGCGGGGGGGCCTCCTACGAGCAGTACTTC
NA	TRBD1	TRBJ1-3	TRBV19	CASGDRGPGNTIYF	TGTGCCAGTGGGGACAGGGGGCCTGGAAACACCATATATTTT
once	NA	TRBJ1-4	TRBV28	CASSSTPWEGEKLFF	TGTGCCAGCAGTTCCACCCCGTGGGAGGGTGAAAAACTGTTTTTT
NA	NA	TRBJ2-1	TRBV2	CASKLLGSSYNEQFF	TGTGCCAGCAAATTGCTAGGGAGCTCCTACAATGAGCAGTTCTTC
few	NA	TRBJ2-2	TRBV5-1	CASSLDRNTGELFF	TGCGCCAGCAGCTTGGACAGAAACACCGGGGAGCTGTTTTTT
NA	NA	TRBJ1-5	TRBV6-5	CAPFGGNQPQHF	TGTGCCCCCTTTGGAGGCAATCAGCCCCAGCATTTT
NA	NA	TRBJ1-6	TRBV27	CASSWGGGGNSPLHF	TGTGCCAGCAGTTGGGGCGGGGGTGGCAATTCACCCCTCCACTTT
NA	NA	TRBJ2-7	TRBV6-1	CASRAGLIEQYF	TGTGCCAGCAGGGCAGGGTTAATCGAGCAGTACTTC
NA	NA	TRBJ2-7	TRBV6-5	CASSNRQSYEQYF	TGTGCCAGCAGCAACAGACAGTCGTACGAGCAGTACTTC
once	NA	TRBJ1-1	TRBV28	CATYDWNTEAFF	TGTGCCACTTACGACTGGAACACTGAAGCTTTCTTT
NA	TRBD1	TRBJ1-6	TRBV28	CASSLWGQGALSRASPLHF	TGTGCCAGCAGTCTTTGGGGACAGGGGGCCCTGTCGAGGGCTTCACCCCTCCACTTT
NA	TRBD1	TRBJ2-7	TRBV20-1	CSASSWTGPTYEQYF	TGCAGTGCTAGTTCCTGGACAGGGCCCACCTACGAGCAGTACTTC
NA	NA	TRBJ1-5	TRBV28	CASSTLQVRDSNQPQHF	TGTGCCAGCAGTACCCTACAGGTCCGAGATAGCAATCAGCCCCAGCATTTT
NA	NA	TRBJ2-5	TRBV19	CASSIVKGPQETQYF	TGTGCCAGTAGTATAGTCAAGGGGCCCCAAGAGACCCAGTACTTC
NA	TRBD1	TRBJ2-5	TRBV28	CASSYGQGRLMEETQYF	TGTGCCAGCAGCTATGGACAGGGGAGACTGATGGAGGAGACCCAGTACTTC
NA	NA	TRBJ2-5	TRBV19	CASRNDGQETQYF	TGTGCCAGTAGAAATGACGGGCAAGAGACCCAGTACTTC
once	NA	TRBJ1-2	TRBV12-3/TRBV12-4	CASSYRGGHGYTF	TGTGCCAGCAGTTATCGGGGGGGCCATGGCTACACCTTC
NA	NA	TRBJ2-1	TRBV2	CASSEELAPFHEQFF	TGTGCCAGCAGTGAAGAGCTAGCGCCTTTCCATGAGCAGTTCTTC
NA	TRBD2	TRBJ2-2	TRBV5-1	CASSPRSGKNTGELFF	TGCGCCAGCAGCCCAAGGAGCGGGAAGAACACCGGGGAGCTGTTTTTT
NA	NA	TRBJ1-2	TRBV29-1	CSVVGARYTF	TGCAGCGTTGTGGGGGCGCGCTACACCTTC
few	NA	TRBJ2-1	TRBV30	CAWTEGASYNEQFF	TGTGCCTGGACGGAGGGGGCCTCCTACAATGAGCAGTTCTTC
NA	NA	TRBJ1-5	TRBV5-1	CASSSGELGNQPQHF	TGCGCCAGCAGCTCCGGGGAGTTGGGCAATCAGCCCCAGCATTTT
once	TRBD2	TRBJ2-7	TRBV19	CASSILAGVSYEQYF	TGTGCCAGTAGTATCCTAGCGGGGGTCTCCTACGAGCAGTACTTC
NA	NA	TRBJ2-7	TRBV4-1	CASSQDPGVGSEQYF	TGCGCCAGCAGCCAAGATCCCGGGGTCGGCTCCGAGCAGTACTTC
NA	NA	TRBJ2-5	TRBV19	CASSIGVQETQYF	TGTGCCAGTAGTATCGGGGTCCAAGAGACCCAGTACTTC
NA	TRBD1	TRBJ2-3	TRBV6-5	CASSTAGQGGNTQYF	TGTGCCAGCAGCACCGCGGGACAGGGTGGTAATACGCAGTATTTT
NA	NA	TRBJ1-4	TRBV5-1	CASSFSRAGEKLFF	TGCGCCAGCAGCTTCTCCAGGGCCGGTGAAAAACTGTTTTTT
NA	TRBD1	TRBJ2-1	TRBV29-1	CSVDDRGLNEQFF	TGCAGCGTTGACGACAGGGGGCTCAATGAGCAGTTCTTC
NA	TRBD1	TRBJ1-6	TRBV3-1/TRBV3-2	CASSRTGTGDSPLHF	TGTGCCAGCAGCAGAACCGGGACAGGGGATTCACCCCTCCACTTT
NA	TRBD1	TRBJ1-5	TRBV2	CASGSQGAGQPQHF	TGTGCCAGCGGATCCCAGGGGGCGGGGCAGCCCCAGCATTTT
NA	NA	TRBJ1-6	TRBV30	CAWSPRTSPLHF	TGTGCCTGGAGTCCCCGCACATCACCCCTCCACTTT
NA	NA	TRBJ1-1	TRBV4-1	CASSPGGESLTEAFF	TGCGCCAGCAGCCCCGGGGGGGAATCCTTAACTGAAGCTTTCTTT
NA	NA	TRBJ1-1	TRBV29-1	CSVHANREAEAFF	TGCAGCGTCCATGCGAACAGAGAAGCTGAAGCTTTCTTT
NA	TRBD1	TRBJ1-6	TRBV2	CASREDRSGNSPLHF	TGTGCCAGCAGGGAGGACAGGTCCGGGAATTCACCCCTCCACTTT
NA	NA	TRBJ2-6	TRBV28	CASSSLAGTGANVLTF	TGTGCCAGCAGTTCCCTTGCGGGGACCGGGGCCAACGTCCTGACTTTC
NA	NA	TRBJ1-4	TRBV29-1	CSVGTTGTNEKLFF	TGCAGCGTTGGAACTACGGGAACTAATGAAAAACTGTTTTTT
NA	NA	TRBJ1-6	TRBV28	CASIQGVGNSPLHF	TGTGCCAGCATCCAAGGGGTGGGTAATTCACCCCTCCACTTT
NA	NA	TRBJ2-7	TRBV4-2	CASSQEGVYGTGPIEQYF	TGTGCCAGCAGCCAAGAGGGGGTTTACGGGACTGGGCCTATCGAGCAGTACTTC
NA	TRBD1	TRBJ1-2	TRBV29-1	CSVAGQISSYGYTF	TGCAGCGTTGCGGGACAGATCTCCTCCTATGGCTACACCTTC